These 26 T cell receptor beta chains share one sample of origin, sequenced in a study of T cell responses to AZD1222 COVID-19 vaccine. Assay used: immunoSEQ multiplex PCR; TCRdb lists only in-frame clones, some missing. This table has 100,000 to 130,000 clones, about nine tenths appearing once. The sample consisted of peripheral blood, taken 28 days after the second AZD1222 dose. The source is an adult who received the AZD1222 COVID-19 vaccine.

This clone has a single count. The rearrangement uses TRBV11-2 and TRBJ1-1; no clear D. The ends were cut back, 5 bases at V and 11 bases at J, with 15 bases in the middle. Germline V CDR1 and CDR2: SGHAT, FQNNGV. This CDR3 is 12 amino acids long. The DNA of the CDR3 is TGTGCCAGCAGCCCCGAGGGCCGCCAGGCTTTCTTT. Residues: CASSPEGRQAFF. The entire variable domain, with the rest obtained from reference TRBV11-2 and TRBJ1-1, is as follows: EAGVAQSPRYKIIEKRQSVAFWCNPISGHATLYWYQQILGQGPKLLIQFQNNGVVDDSQLPKDRFSAERLKGVDSTLKIQPAKLEDSAVYLCASSPEGRQAFFGQGTRLTVV.

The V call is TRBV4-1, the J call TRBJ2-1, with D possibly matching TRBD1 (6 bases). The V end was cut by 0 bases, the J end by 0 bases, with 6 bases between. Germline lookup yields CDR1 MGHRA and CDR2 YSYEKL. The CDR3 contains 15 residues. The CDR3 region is CASSQEGASYNEQFF. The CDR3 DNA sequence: TGCGCCAGCAGCCAAGAGGGGGCCTCCTACAATGAGCAGTTCTTC.

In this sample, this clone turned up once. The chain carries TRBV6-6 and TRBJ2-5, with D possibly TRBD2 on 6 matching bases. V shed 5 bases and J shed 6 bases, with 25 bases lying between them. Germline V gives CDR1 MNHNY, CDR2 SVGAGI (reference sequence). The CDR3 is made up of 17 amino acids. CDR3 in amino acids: CASSPGTGERPLKTQYF. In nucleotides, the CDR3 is TGTGCCAGCAGTCCAGGGACGGGGGAGCGCCCTTTGAAGACCCAGTACTTC.

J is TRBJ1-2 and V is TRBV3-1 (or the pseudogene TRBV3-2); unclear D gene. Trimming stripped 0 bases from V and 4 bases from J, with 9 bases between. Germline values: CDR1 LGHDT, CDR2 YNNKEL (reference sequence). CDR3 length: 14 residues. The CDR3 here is CASSQDFMPYGYTF. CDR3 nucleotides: TGTGCCAGCAGCCAAGATTTCATGCCCTATGGCTACACCTTC.

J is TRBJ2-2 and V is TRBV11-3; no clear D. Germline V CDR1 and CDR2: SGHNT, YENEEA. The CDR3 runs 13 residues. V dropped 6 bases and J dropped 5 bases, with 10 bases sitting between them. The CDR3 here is CASSWTQTGELFF. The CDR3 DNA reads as TGTGCCAGCAGTTGGACCCAGACCGGGGAGCTGTTTTTT.

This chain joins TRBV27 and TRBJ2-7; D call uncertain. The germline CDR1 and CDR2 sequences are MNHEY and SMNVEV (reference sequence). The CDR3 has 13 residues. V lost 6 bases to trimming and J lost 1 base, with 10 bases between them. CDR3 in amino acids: CASSRVNSYEQYF. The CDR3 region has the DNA TGTGCCAGCAGCCGCGTTAATTCCTACGAGCAGTACTTC.

The chain's CDR3 is CASSISQGYQPQHF. The CDR3 nucleotides are TGTGCCAGTAGTATTAGCCAGGGGTATCAGCCCCAGCATTTT. The chain has TRBV19 and TRBJ1-5; possibly TRBD1 for D (6 bases). Germline-derived CDR1 and CDR2 are LNHDA and SQIVND (reference sequence). This CDR3 spans 14 amino acids. V dropped 3 bases and J dropped 5 bases, with 11 bases sitting between them.

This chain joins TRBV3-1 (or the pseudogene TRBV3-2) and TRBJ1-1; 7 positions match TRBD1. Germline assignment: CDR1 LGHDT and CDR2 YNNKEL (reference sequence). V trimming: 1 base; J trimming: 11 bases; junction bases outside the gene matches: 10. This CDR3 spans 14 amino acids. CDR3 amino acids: CASSQGQGVNRAFF. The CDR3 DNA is TGTGCCAGCAGCCAAGGACAGGGCGTGAACCGGGCTTTCTTT.

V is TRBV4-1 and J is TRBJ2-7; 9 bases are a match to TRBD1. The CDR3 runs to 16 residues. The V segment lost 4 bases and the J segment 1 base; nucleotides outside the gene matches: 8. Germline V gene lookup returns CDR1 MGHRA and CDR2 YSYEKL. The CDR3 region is CASSPDRGTGSYEQYF. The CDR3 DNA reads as TGCGCCAGCAGCCCGGACAGGGGAACGGGGTCCTACGAGCAGTACTTC.

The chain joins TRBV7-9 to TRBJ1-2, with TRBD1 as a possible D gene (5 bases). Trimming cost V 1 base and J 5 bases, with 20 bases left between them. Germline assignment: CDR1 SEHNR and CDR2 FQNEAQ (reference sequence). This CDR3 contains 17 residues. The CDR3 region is CASSLGAPPGVLYGYTF. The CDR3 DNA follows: TGTGCCAGCAGCTTAGGGGCCCCGCCGGGGGTGTTATATGGCTACACCTTC.

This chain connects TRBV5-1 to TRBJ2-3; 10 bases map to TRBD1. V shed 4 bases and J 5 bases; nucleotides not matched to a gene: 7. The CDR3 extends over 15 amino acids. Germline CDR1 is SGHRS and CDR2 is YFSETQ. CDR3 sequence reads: CASSHDRGRIDTQYF. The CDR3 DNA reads TGCGCCAGCAGCCACGACAGGGGGCGGATAGATACGCAGTATTTT.

The CDR3 DNA reads TGTGCCAGCAGTGAAGGCGGGAGGCCCTACGAGCAGTACTTC. It translates to CASSEGGRPYEQYF. The chain couples TRBV6-1 to TRBJ2-7; TRBD2 matches 8 bases. The germline V gene has CDR1 MNHNS and CDR2 SASEGT. This CDR3 is built from 14 residues. J was trimmed by 2 bases and V by 1 base; bases with no gene match: 1.

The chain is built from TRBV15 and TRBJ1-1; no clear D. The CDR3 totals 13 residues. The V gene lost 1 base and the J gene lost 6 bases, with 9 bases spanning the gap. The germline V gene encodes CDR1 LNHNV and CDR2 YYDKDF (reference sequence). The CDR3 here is CATSRVLGSEAFF. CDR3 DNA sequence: TGTGCCACCAGCAGAGTACTGGGCTCTGAAGCTTTCTTT.

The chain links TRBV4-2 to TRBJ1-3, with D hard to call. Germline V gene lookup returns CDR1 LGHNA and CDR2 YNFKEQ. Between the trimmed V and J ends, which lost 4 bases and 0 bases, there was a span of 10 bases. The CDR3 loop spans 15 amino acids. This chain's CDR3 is CASSPGLNSGNTIYF. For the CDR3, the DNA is TGTGCCAGCAGCCCCGGACTAAACTCTGGAAACACCATATATTTT.

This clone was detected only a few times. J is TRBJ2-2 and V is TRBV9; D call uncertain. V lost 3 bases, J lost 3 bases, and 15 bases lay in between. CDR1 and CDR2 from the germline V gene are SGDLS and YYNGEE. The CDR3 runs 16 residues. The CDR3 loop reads CASSALFEPDTGELFF. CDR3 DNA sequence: TGTGCCAGCAGCGCCCTATTTGAGCCCGACACCGGGGAGCTGTTTTTT.

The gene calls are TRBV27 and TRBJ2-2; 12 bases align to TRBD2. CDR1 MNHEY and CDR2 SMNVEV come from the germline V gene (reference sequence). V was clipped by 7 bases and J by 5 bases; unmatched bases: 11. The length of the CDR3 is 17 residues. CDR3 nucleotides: TGTGCCAGCACAGGACTAGCGGGATTGGGAATGACCGGGGAGCTGTTTTTT. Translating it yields CASTGLAGLGMTGELFF.

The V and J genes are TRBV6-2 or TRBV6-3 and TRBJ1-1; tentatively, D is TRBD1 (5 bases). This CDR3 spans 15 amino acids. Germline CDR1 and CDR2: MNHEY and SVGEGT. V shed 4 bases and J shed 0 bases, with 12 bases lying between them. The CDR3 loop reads CASSFPGQMNTEAFF. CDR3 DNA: TGTGCCAGCAGTTTCCCAGGGCAGATGAACACTGAAGCTTTCTTT.

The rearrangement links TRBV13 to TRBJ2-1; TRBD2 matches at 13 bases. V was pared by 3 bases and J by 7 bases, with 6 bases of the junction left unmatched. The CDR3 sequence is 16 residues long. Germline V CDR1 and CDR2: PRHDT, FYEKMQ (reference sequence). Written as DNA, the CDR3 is TGTGCCAGCAGCTTTAGGCGGACTAGCGGGAGAAATGAGCAGTTCTTC. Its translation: CASSFRRTSGRNEQFF.

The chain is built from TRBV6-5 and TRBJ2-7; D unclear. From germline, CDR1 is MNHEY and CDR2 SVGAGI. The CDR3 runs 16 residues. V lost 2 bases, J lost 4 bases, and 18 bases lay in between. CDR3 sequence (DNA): TGTGCCAGCAGTTACCGTACTTCCTCCGGCGGATACGAGCAGTACTTC. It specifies CASSYRTSSGGYEQYF.

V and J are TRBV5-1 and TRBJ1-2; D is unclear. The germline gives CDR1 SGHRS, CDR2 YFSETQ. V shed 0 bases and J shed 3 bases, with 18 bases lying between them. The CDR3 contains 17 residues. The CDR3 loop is CASSLGHRADEDYGYTF. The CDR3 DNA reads TGCGCCAGCAGCTTGGGCCATCGGGCAGACGAGGACTATGGCTACACCTTC.

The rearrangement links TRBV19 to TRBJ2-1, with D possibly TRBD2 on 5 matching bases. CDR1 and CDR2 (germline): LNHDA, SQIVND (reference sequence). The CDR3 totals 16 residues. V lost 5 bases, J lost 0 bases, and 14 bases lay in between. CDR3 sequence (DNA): TGTGCCAGTAGTGGTCGGAGGCCGAGCTCCTACAATGAGCAGTTCTTC. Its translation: CASSGRRPSSYNEQFF.

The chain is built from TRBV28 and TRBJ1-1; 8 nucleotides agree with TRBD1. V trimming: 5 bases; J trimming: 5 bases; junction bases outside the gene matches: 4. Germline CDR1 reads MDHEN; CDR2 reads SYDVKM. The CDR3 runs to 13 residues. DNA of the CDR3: TGTGCCAGCAGTGTACAGGGGGGTACTGAAGCTTTCTTT. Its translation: CASSVQGGTEAFF.

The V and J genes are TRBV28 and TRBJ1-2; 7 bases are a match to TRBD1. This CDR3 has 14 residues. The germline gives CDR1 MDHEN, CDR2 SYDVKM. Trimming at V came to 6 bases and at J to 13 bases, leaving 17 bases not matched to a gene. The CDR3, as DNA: TGTGCCAGCAGCTCGGTTCCGGGACAGACGAGGAGCACCTTC. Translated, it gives CASSSVPGQTRSTF.

CDR3 nucleotides: TGTGCCAGTAGTATGGGGGCAAGGAAAACCTACGAGCAGTACTTC. Translating it yields CASSMGARKTYEQYF. The rearrangement joins TRBV19 to TRBJ2-7, with a weak D call TRBD1 (6 bases). This CDR3 contains 15 residues. The V gene's germline CDR1 is LNHDA and CDR2 SQIVND (reference sequence). V was trimmed by 3 bases and J by 2 bases, leaving 14 bases between them.

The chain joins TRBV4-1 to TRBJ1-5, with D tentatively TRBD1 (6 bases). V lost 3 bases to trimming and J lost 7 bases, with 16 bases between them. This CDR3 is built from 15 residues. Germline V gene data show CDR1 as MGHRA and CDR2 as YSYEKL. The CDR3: CASSQAQGTRQPQHF. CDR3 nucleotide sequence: TGCGCCAGCAGCCAGGCCCAGGGGACACGACAGCCCCAGCATTTT.

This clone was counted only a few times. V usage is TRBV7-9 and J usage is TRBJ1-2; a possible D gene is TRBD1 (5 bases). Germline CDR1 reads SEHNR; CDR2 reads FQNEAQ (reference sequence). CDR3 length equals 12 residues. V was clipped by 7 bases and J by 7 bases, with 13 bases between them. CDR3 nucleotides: TGTGCCAGCATACTCGGGGGAGGTGGCTACACCTTC. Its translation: CASILGGGGYTF.